These 29 T cell receptor beta chains share one sample of origin, sequenced in a study of regulatory T cells. Study results and caveats: Hydrophobic residues at CDR3 positions 6 and 7 were enriched in conventional CD4+ T cells of CD3G-deficient patients.

Primers: 52 TRBV forward and 13 TRBJ reverse. This table comes from immunoSEQ multiplex PCR, and its TCRdb copy is limited to in-frame clones, with some not included. Here the sample spans tens of thousands of clones, more than 85% being singletons. No antigen has been assigned to these receptors. Sequencing was carried out using conventional CD4+ T cells sorted from blood. All receptors derive from a child aged 2 to 10 with CD3G deficiency.

The V call is TRBV19, the J call TRBJ2-5; 10 bases map to TRBD1. This CDR3 has 16 residues. Germline V gene data show CDR1 as LNHDA and CDR2 as SQIVND (reference sequence). The junction had 8 bases not matched to a gene; V was cut back by 3 bases and J by 4 bases. The CDR3 bases are TGTGCCAGTAGTATCGGCGGACAGGGGGGATCAGAGACCCAGTACTTC. As protein: CASSIGGQGGSETQYF.

Only one count was recorded for this clone. This chain uses TRBV28 with TRBJ1-1; D is unresolved. The CDR3 length is 12 residues. Germline loops: CDR1 MDHEN, CDR2 SYDVKM. With 1 base removed from V and 8 bases from J, the gap between germline ends came to 8 bases. DNA for the CDR3: TGTGCCAGCAGTTTATCCCCGGGAGAAGCTTTCTTT. It encodes CASSLSPGEAFF.

This chain connects TRBV28 to TRBJ2-7, with TRBD1 identical over 9 bases. J lost 5 bases, V lost 4 bases, and 9 bases had no gene match. The V gene's germline CDR1 is MDHEN and CDR2 SYDVKM. This CDR3 contains 15 residues. CDR3 in amino acids: CASSSSGTGLNEQYF. The CDR3 region has the DNA TGTGCCAGCAGTTCCTCCGGGACAGGGCTCAACGAGCAGTACTTC.

This chain connects TRBV18 to TRBJ2-1, with 13 bases aligning to TRBD2. Germline CDR1 reads KGHSH; CDR2 reads LQKENI. The CDR3 is made up of 15 amino acids. V lost 4 bases, J lost 8 bases, and 5 bases stayed unmatched. CDR3 nucleotides: TGTGCCAGCTCACAACTAGCGGGAGGGGATCATGAGCAGTTCTTC. Encoded protein: CASSQLAGGDHEQFF.

The CDR3: CASNLQGKGGYTF. CDR3 DNA: TGTGCCAGCAACCTACAGGGGAAGGGCGGCTACACCTTC. The V and J genes are TRBV6-6 and TRBJ1-2; 7 nucleotides align to TRBD1. CDR1 MNHNY and CDR2 SVGAGI come from the germline V gene (reference sequence). The V gene end was trimmed by 7 bases and the J gene end by 8 bases; junction bases not matched to a gene: 10. The CDR3 runs 13 residues.

V gene TRBV6-1 combines with J gene TRBJ1-5, with D unresolved. V lost 3 bases to trimming and J lost 7 bases, with 19 bases between them. This CDR3 comprises 16 residues. CDR1 MNHNS and CDR2 SASEGT come from the germline V gene. The CDR3 DNA is TGTGCCAGCAGTGACCGGAGGACGGTGGTGGGACAGCCCCAGCATTTT. It encodes CASSDRRTVVGQPQHF.

The rearrangement links TRBV21-1 to TRBJ2-7; the table calls TRBD1, which could not be checked here. TRBV21-1 is classified as a pseudogene. This CDR3 region has 16 residues. The CDR3 spells CASSRKPGQGNYEQYF. In DNA form, the CDR3 reads TGTGCCAGCAGCAGAAAACCGGGACAGGGAAACTACGAGCAGTACTTC.

About this clone: Germline and junction disagree at one end, which may indicate a read error. The chain recombines TRBV5-1 with TRBJ2-1; 9 bases line up with TRBD1. This CDR3 comprises 14 residues. CDR1 is SGHRS and CDR2 is YFSETQ in the germline V gene. DNA of the CDR3: TGCGCCAGCAGATTGGACAGGGGTGGTACGGTGCAGTTCTTC. Its protein product is CASRLDRGGTVQFF.

This rearrangement joins TRBV28 to TRBJ1-2, with 7 bases lining up with TRBD1. The trim removed 5 bases at V and 14 bases at J, leaving 20 bases unmatched. Germline V CDR1 and CDR2: MDHEN, SYDVKM. The CDR3 sequence is 15 residues long. The CDR3 DNA is TGTGCCAGCAGTCCTCAATACGAGACAGGGCGCGAGGGTACCTTC. It encodes CASSPQYETGREGTF.

The genes are TRBV6-1 and TRBJ2-7, with D possibly being TRBD2 (6 bases). The CDR3 consists of 13 residues. V lost 8 bases, J lost 2 bases, and 13 bases lay in between. Germline V gene data show CDR1 as MNHNS and CDR2 as SASEGT. CDR3 region: CASRSSGTYEQYF. For the CDR3, the DNA is TGTGCCAGCCGTAGTAGCGGTACCTACGAGCAGTACTTC.

The rearrangement joins TRBV27 to TRBJ2-7; D is undetermined. From germline, CDR1 is MNHEY and CDR2 SMNVEV (reference sequence). V gave up 5 bases and J gave up 0 bases, with 2 bases separating them. CDR3 length: 11 residues. The CDR3, as DNA: TGTGCCAGCAGTCTCTCCTACGAGCAGTACTTC. It yields the protein CASSLSYEQYF.

The chain links TRBV28 to TRBJ2-1; 7 bases fit TRBD2. The junction had 7 bases not matched to a gene; V was cut back by 3 bases and J by 5 bases. The CDR3 is 15 residues long. Looked up from germline, CDR1 is MDHEN and CDR2 is SYDVKM. The DNA for the CDR3 is TGTGCCAGCAGTTTGGGAGGGCTAGCCCACAATGAGCAGTTCTTC. Translated, it gives CASSLGGLAHNEQFF.

V usage is TRBV5-1 and J usage is TRBJ2-2, with D uncertain. V dropped 0 bases and J dropped 7 bases, with 10 bases sitting between them. Germline values: CDR1 SGHRS, CDR2 YFSETQ. The length of the CDR3 is 14 residues. The CDR3 bases are TGCGCCAGCAGCTTGGGGCAGTCCCACGGGGAGCTGTTTTTT. Its translation is CASSLGQSHGELFF.

The V call is TRBV28, the J call TRBJ2-1; 8 positions match TRBD2. The CDR3 has 16 residues. Losses at the gene ends were 6 bases for V and 4 bases for J; bases not matched to a gene: 11. The germline CDR1 and CDR2 sequences are MDHEN and SYDVKM. As DNA, the CDR3 is TGTGCCAGCAGCCCCCCAATAGCGGGGACTTACAATGAGCAGTTCTTC. Its protein product is CASSPPIAGTYNEQFF.

This chain uses TRBV11-2 with TRBJ1-3, with D perhaps TRBD1 (5 bases). The CDR3 runs to 14 residues. Germline assignment: CDR1 SGHAT and CDR2 FQNNGV. V gave up 3 bases and J gave up 0 bases, with 6 bases separating them. The CDR3 bases are TGTGCCAGCAGCTTTGGGGGCTCTGGAAACACCATATATTTT. It specifies CASSFGGSGNTIYF.

The rearrangement joins TRBV6-1 to TRBJ1-1; no clear D gene. Germline lookup yields CDR1 MNHNS and CDR2 SASEGT. The CDR3 runs to 14 residues. Between the trimmed V and J ends, which lost 8 bases and 4 bases, there was a span of 17 bases. The CDR3 here is CASSREWATTEAFF. DNA of the CDR3: TGTGCCAGCTCCCGGGAATGGGCGACCACTGAAGCTTTCTTT.

This chain connects TRBV10-3 to TRBJ1-1; the D gene is possibly TRBD1 (5 bases). The germline gives CDR1 ENHRY, CDR2 SYGVKD. This CDR3 comprises 14 residues. V shed 3 bases and J shed 6 bases, with 14 bases lying between them. The CDR3 is CAISDNPEGAEAFF. Written as DNA, the CDR3 is TGTGCCATCAGTGATAATCCTGAAGGGGCTGAAGCTTTCTTT.

This chain uses TRBV7-9 with TRBJ2-1; 11 bases fit TRBD2. V dropped 4 bases and J dropped 9; count of bases not matched to a gene: 14. CDR3 length equals 17 residues. CDR1 SEHNR and CDR2 FQNEAQ come from the germline V gene (reference sequence). The CDR3, as DNA: TGTGCCAGCAGCTATCTCTTAGCGGGAGGGCCAAATGCTGAGCAGTTCTTC. This encodes CASSYLLAGGPNAEQFF.

This clone came up once. This chain links TRBV5-1 with TRBJ2-1; tentative D call: TRBD1 (5 bases). Looked up from germline, CDR1 is SGHRS and CDR2 is YFSETQ. V lost 4 bases to trimming and J lost 1 base, with 12 bases between them. This CDR3 spans 15 amino acids. The CDR3 loop is CASSPGAMSYNEQFF. CDR3 nucleotides: TGCGCCAGCAGCCCTGGGGCTATGTCCTACAATGAGCAGTTCTTC.

The chain is built from TRBV28 and TRBJ1-2, with D uncertain. Germline V gives CDR1 MDHEN, CDR2 SYDVKM. The V end lost 6 bases, the J end lost 5 bases, and 13 bases lay between the germline ends. The CDR3 has 13 residues. The chain's CDR3 is CASSPYRGYGYTF. The CDR3 nucleotides read TGTGCCAGCAGCCCCTACAGAGGGTATGGCTACACCTTC.

The V call is TRBV5-1, the J call TRBJ2-1; the D is unclear. V lost 1 base, J lost 8 bases, and 7 bases lay in between. The CDR3 contains 12 residues. The germline V gene has CDR1 SGHRS and CDR2 YFSETQ. Written as DNA, the CDR3 is TGCGCCAGCAGCTTGAACGTCCATGAGCAGTTCTTC. Translation: CASSLNVHEQFF.

V usage is TRBV28 and J usage is TRBJ1-2; 7 bases map to TRBD1. The V and J ends lost 8 bases and 4 bases, in that order; junction bases with no gene match: 10. This CDR3 is 14 amino acids long. The germline CDR1 and CDR2 sequences are MDHEN and SYDVKM. The CDR3 here is CASRPGGTFYGYTF. In nucleotides, the CDR3 is TGTGCCAGCCGGCCAGGGGGGACCTTCTATGGCTACACCTTC.

V is TRBV18 and J is TRBJ2-3; D is perhaps TRBD1 (6 bases). CDR3 length: 13 residues. Germline CDR1 and CDR2: KGHSH and LQKENI. V dropped 3 bases and J dropped 4 bases, with 8 bases sitting between them. The CDR3 sequence: CASSPSGADTQYF. DNA for the CDR3: TGTGCCAGCTCACCGTCAGGGGCAGATACGCAGTATTTT.

In the case of this clone: Mismatch with germline at one junction end may stem from a read error. This chain uses TRBV28 with TRBJ2-2; 7 positions agree with TRBD2. From germline, CDR1 is MDHEN and CDR2 SYDVKM. The CDR3 has 13 amino acids. CDR3 region: CASRLANTGELFF. The CDR3 DNA follows: TGTGCCAGCAGACTAGCGAATACCGGGGAGCTGTTTTTT.

The genes are TRBV28 and TRBJ1-2; D gene ambiguous. Germline assignment: CDR1 MDHEN and CDR2 SYDVKM. Trimming took off 2 bases at V and 2 bases at J, with 6 bases between the two ends. The CDR3 sequence is 13 residues long. The CDR3, as DNA: TGTGCCAGCAGTTTAACAAGGAACTATGGCTACACCTTC. Protein: CASSLTRNYGYTF.

Remarks on this clone: At the DNA level, this CDR3 is encoded by other sequences in the same sample as well. The gene calls are TRBV28 and TRBJ2-7, with 10 nucleotides matching TRBD1. V was pared by 4 bases and J by 2 bases, with 5 bases of the junction left unmatched. The CDR3 sequence is 15 residues long. Germline V gene lookup returns CDR1 MDHEN and CDR2 SYDVKM. The CDR3 here is CASSSPGQGAYEQYF. In DNA form, the CDR3 reads TGTGCCAGCAGTTCTCCTGGACAGGGGGCCTACGAGCAGTACTTC.

In its sample, this clone was seen once. This chain connects TRBV21-1 to TRBJ2-2; the table's D call of TRBD1 was not tested on the DNA. TRBV21-1 is noted as a pseudogene. CDR3 length equals 15 residues. The CDR3 DNA reads as TGTGCCAGCAGCATGAAGACAGGGGGGACCGGGGAGCTGTTTTTT. Protein product: CASSMKTGGTGELFF.

V is TRBV28 and J is TRBJ1-4; TRBD1 matches at 8 bases. V gave up 5 bases and J gave up 4 bases; unmatched junction bases: 6. Germline V gene sequence: CDR1 MDHEN, CDR2 SYDVKM. The CDR3 spans 15 residues. CDR3 protein: CASSNPGQVNEKLFF. CDR3 nucleotide sequence: TGTGCCAGCAGTAACCCGGGACAGGTTAATGAAAAACTGTTTTTT.

The chain is built from TRBV28 and TRBJ1-1; D not certain. Germline V gene sequence: CDR1 MDHEN, CDR2 SYDVKM. V was trimmed by 6 bases and J by 2 bases, leaving 13 bases between them. The CDR3 is 14 amino acids. For the CDR3, the DNA is TGTGCCAGCAGCCCCGGACGGCCCAACACTGAAGCTTTCTTT. Amino acids: CASSPGRPNTEAFF. Supplemented by reference TRBV28 and TRBJ1-1, the full variable domain reads DVKVTQSSRYLVKRTGEKVFLECVQDMDHENMFWYRQDPGLGLRLIYFSYDVKMKEKGDIPEGYSVSREKKERFSLILESASTNQTSMYLCASSPGRPNTEAFFGQGTRLTVV.